This T cell receptor (beta chain) is drawn from a study of human T cells and chemical hapten exposure (TCRdb year 2021). Regarding the complete study: For sensitization, 2% DPC in acetone was applied to a 2 cm by 2 cm area of upper inner arm skin. Weekly therapeutic DPC doses were additionally applied to the scalp of patients throughout the roughly 26-week study period. Patch testing was performed on the upper back with Finn chambers containing 0.01% DPC, and the patch tests were scored after 6 days according to International Contact Dermatitis Research Group standards. The mostly female patient cohort included alopecia areata with under or over 50% scalp involvement, alopecia totalis and alopecia universalis. Libraries were pooled for sequencing, and variation in per-sample TCR yields was attributed mainly to small differences in library volumes within the pool. Peripheral blood TCR repertoire changes were tracked in vivo in alopecia patients during primary and secondary sensitization to the hapten diphenylcyclopropenone (DPC). Blood was sampled from patients pre-sensitization (week 0) and at 2, 6 and about 24 weeks after DPC sensitization. Approximately 28 alopecia patients provided blood for TCR sequencing at one to four time points (pre-sensitization, 2, 6 and 24 weeks). The paper as a whole reports these results and caveats: The number of TCRs above 1 in 1000 frequency did not change with DPC sensitization; there was no evidence of global repertoire structure alterations. A positive correlation was found between the number of PT1 expanded TCRs and patch test score, with significance reached at thresholds 8, 16 and 32 but not 4. Repeated subsampling changed both the strength of the expansion versus patch-test correlation and the threshold at which the correlation became significant. All patients had alopecia, a presumed autoimmune disease, so their immune response might differ from that of healthy individuals. Significantly more large CDR3 similarity clusters were formed by expanded TCRs than by pre-sensitization or healthy control sets, consistent with antigen-driven responses.

The library was produced with RACE. The sequencing machine was a NextSeq 500. During library preparation, unique molecular identifiers were attached to individual cDNA molecules so that TCRs could be counted in a quantitative, reproducible way. Each blood RNA sample was used to sequence both TCR alpha and TCR beta chains. On the authors' methods: A median of about 89,000 TCRs per sample was observed, with a range of 23,224 to 690,600. V, J and CDR3 annotation of the TCR reads was performed with the Decombinator software suite. For PS versus PT1 abundance plots, all samples were subsampled to the same number of TCRs (28,000). TCRs were defined as expanded if absent before sensitization and observed at least eight times at the 2-week time point. TCRdb reran the public reads through fastp at Q25 and MiXCR, keeping productive beta chains. Here each entry gathers all rows of one CDR3 protein and keeps the most common genes and DNA. TCRdb's processing, not the authors' own work, is the source of the V and J calls. The sample table contains under 300,000 distinct CDR3 sequences; only one count was recorded for 7.7% of them. The ten largest clones take up about 1.2% of the sample.

The CDR3 sequence holds 17 residues, the cysteine and phenylalanine included. This entry keeps only the CDR3 DNA: 51 bases, framed from base 1. The trim is 2 bases for V and 1 base for J, with a gap of 17 bases between the germline ends. As encoded in the germline V gene, CDR1 is LGHNA while CDR2 is YSLEER. In this sample, this clonotype turned up many times. Its antigen target is currently unknown. The record has no base qualities; no much larger clone is one base away. In light of the paper, this sample's time point label describes: pre-sensitization, week 0. Interpreted using the paper, the treatment or condition label stands for: therapeutic diphenylcyclopropenone sensitization with weekly scalp DPC. Blood at each patch-test visit was drawn before the patch test was applied. Eligible patients were aged 18 to 70, diagnosed with alopecia, deemed suitable for DPC therapy, and excluded if pregnant. Total RNA was isolated from unfractionated whole blood collected in Tempus Blood RNA tubes.

Sequencing was performed on whole blood, taken in connection with sensitization to the hapten diphenylcyclopropenone (DPC). The sequence was obtained from a man aged 18 to 29 with alopecia areata. Some clones in this sample may be carry-over from other donors' samples. Here the chain combines TRBV4-3 and TRBJ1-1; matching of 6 bases hints at TRBD1 as the D gene. This receptor has the CDR3 CASSQTFGQPGNTEAFF. The DNA sequence follows: TGCGCCAGCAGCCAAACCTTCGGACAGCCAGGGAACACTGAAGCTTTCTTT.